Each of the 23 T cell receptor beta chains below was sequenced from the same sample in a study of T cell repertoires in cytomegalovirus infection. TCRdb processed the reads anew with MiXCR; each CDR3 protein has one entry. The table shows 630,000 or so distinct CDR3 sequences, with roughly a quarter occurring only once. Specimen: CD8+ T cells from PBMCs. The receptors derive from a human donor in good health (CMV status not recorded). Some clones in this sample may be carry-over from other donors' samples.

V usage is TRBV25-1 and J usage is TRBJ1-5; no reliable D call. V lost 1 base, J lost 9 bases, and 10 bases lay in between. This CDR3 has 13 amino acids. Germline loops: CDR1 MGHDK, CDR2 SYGVNS. In DNA form, the CDR3 reads TGTGCCAGCAGTGAATTACTGGTCGGGCCCCAGCATTTT. Its protein is CASSELLVGPQHF.

The chain combines TRBV7-9 with TRBJ2-7; the D gene is possibly TRBD1 (6 bases). CDR3 length: 12 amino acids. The germline CDR1 and CDR2 sequences are SEHNR and FQNEAQ (reference sequence). CDR3 nucleotide sequence: TGTGCCACCAGCCTACAGGACAGCGAGCAGTACGTC. Residues: CATSLQDSEQYV.

This clonotype was seen many times. This chain connects TRBV5-6 to TRBJ2-7, with D perhaps matching TRBD1 or TRBD2 (5 bases each). Germline-derived CDR1 and CDR2 are SGHDT and YYEEEE. V was shortened by 6 bases and J by 2 bases, with 15 bases between the two germline ends. CDR3 length: 14 amino acids. The CDR3 DNA reads as TGTGCCAGCACCTTTGGGGGAATTGCCTACGAGCAGTACGTC. This gives the protein CASTFGGIAYEQYV.

This clonotype was observed a handful of times. The chain combines TRBV6-6 with TRBJ2-7; the D gene is possibly TRBD1 (6 bases). Germline CDR1 and CDR2: MNHNY and SVGAGI (reference sequence). The CDR3 totals 16 residues. Trimming stripped 4 bases from V and 2 bases from J, with 18 bases between. The CDR3 nucleotides read TGTGCCAGCAGTTCAACGAGACAGGCGACCCCCTACGAGCAGTACGTC. Residues: CASSSTRQATPYEQYV.

The V and J genes are TRBV13 and TRBJ1-2; D not certain. The CDR3 runs 15 residues. V shed 5 bases and J shed 7 bases, with 20 bases lying between them. Germline-derived CDR1 and CDR2 are PRHDT and FYEKMQ (reference sequence). CDR3 region: CASSPTLGTVGGYTF. CDR3 coding DNA: TGTGCCAGCAGCCCCACCCTCGGAACCGTCGGTGGCTACACCTTC.

The genes are TRBV2 and TRBJ2-2; 7 bases align to TRBD1. The germline V gene encodes CDR1 SNHLY and CDR2 FYNNEI. CDR3 length equals 15 residues. With V trimmed by 6 bases and J by 4 bases, 8 bases remained unmatched. CDR3 loop: CASSGTERITGELFF. CDR3 DNA sequence: TGTGCCAGCAGCGGGACAGAACGGATCACCGGGGAGCTGTTTTTT. Complete variable domain (other parts from reference TRBV2 and TRBJ2-2): EPEVTQTPSHQVTQMGQEVILRCVPISNHLYFYWYRQILGQKVEFLVSFYNNEISEKSEIFDDQFSVERPDGSNFTLKIRSTKLEDSAMYFCASSGTERITGELFFGEGSRLTVL.

This chain uses TRBV20-1 with TRBJ1-2, with TRBD1 as a possible D gene (6 bases). V lost 0 bases to trimming and J lost 3 bases, with 11 bases between them. The CDR3 extends over 14 amino acids. The germline V gene has CDR1 DFQATT and CDR2 SNEGSKA (reference sequence). CDR3 in amino acids: CSARDQGLHYGYTF. CDR3 DNA: TGCAGTGCTAGAGATCAGGGGCTCCACTATGGCTACACCTTC.

This clonotype was detected a few times. The DNA for the CDR3 is TGTGCCAGCAGCGTGGGACAGCGGGTCTACAATGAGCAGTTCTTC. Residues: CASSVGQRVYNEQFF. The chain links TRBV5-6 to TRBJ2-1, with D possibly being TRBD1 (7 bases). CDR1 is SGHDT, CDR2 YYEEEE, per germline. The ends were cut back, 4 bases at V and 3 bases at J, with 14 bases in the middle. The CDR3 length is 15 residues.

For this clonotype: It may be a read error: a sequence one base away is much more abundant. V gene TRBV7-8 combines with J gene TRBJ2-3, with D maybe TRBD2 (7 bases). With 6 bases removed from V and 5 bases from J, the gap between germline ends came to 18 bases. The germline gives CDR1 SGHVS, CDR2 FQNEAQ. The CDR3 covers 15 residues. This chain's CDR3 is CASRGGAVGIDTQYF. The CDR3 DNA reads as TGTGCCAGCAGGGGGGGGGCGGTCGGCATAGATACGCAGTATTTT.

This clonotype has at least ten counts. CDR3 amino acids: CASGRRVYGYTF. DNA for the CDR3: TGTGCCAGCGGCCGCAGGGTTTATGGCTACACCTTC. The rearrangement joins TRBV5-6 to TRBJ1-2, with D possibly matching TRBD1 (5 bases). Germline V lookup: CDR1 SGHDT, CDR2 YYEEEE. The CDR3 runs 12 residues. The ends were cut back, 7 bases at V and 5 bases at J, with 12 bases in the middle.

This clonotype was observed many times. The CDR3 coding sequence is TGTGCCAGCCTTTGGAGGGATTCTTTCGCAGATACGCAGTATTTT. Amino acids: CASLWRDSFADTQYF. This chain connects TRBV7-9 to TRBJ2-3; TRBD2 is a possible D gene (6 bases). The CDR3 length is 15 residues. The germline gives CDR1 SEHNR, CDR2 FQNEAQ (reference sequence). Trimming removed 8 bases at V and 4 bases at J, with 19 bases between.

This clonotype was seen only a few times. This chain uses TRBV6-6 with TRBJ1-5; TRBD1 aligns across 7 bases. Germline CDR1 is MNHNY and CDR2 is SVGAGI (reference sequence). V shed 6 bases, J shed 1 base, and the junction held 21 bases outside the gene matches. The CDR3 spans 20 residues. The CDR3 region is CASSSLRRTGSNLSNQPQHF. CDR3 nucleotides: TGTGCCAGCAGCTCCCTAAGAAGGACAGGCTCCAACTTGAGCAATCAGCCCCAGCATTTT.

The V gene is TRBV15, the J gene TRBJ2-7; weak D call: TRBD1 (5 bases). Germline V lookup: CDR1 LNHNV, CDR2 YYDKDF (reference sequence). The CDR3 length is 16 residues. Trimming removed 1 base at V and 4 bases at J, with 17 bases between. The CDR3: CATSRVWVGASYEQYF. The CDR3, as DNA: TGTGCCACCAGCAGAGTATGGGTAGGGGCCTCTTACGAGCAGTACTTC.

The genes are TRBV6-2 or TRBV6-3 and TRBJ2-2; 7 bases line up with TRBD2. CDR3 length: 13 residues. Trimming cost V 8 bases and J 3 bases; bases outside gene matches: 3. Germline V lookup: CDR1 MNHEY, CDR2 SVGEGT. The CDR3 protein is CASEAGDTGELFF. Here the CDR3 DNA reads TGTGCCAGCGAGGCGGGGGACACCGGGGAGCTGTTTTTT.

The chain is built from TRBV28 and TRBJ2-5; TRBD2 matches at 8 bases. With 6 bases clipped from V and 0 bases from J, the junction kept 6 bases outside the gene matches. The germline CDR1 and CDR2 sequences are MDHEN and SYDVKM. The CDR3 consists of 15 residues. This CDR3 is CASRPELADQETQYF. The CDR3 nucleotides are TGTGCCAGCAGACCGGAACTAGCGGACCAAGAGACCCAGTACTTC.

The rearrangement joins TRBV2 to TRBJ1-2; D gene unclear. CDR1 and CDR2 (germline): SNHLY, FYNNEI. CDR3 length: 12 residues. Trimming took off 10 bases at V and 2 bases at J, with 11 bases between the two ends. Here the CDR3 reads CANGLKNYGYTF. The CDR3 DNA sequence: TGTGCCAACGGACTAAAAAACTATGGCTACACCTTC. Full variable domain (rest looked up from reference TRBV2 and TRBJ1-2): EPEVTQTPSHQVTQMGQEVILRCVPISNHLYFYWYRQILGQKVEFLVSFYNNEISEKSEIFDDQFSVERPDGSNFTLKIRSTKLEDSAMYFCANGLKNYGYTFGSGTRLTVV.

At least ten counts were recorded for this clonotype. The gene calls are TRBV7-9 and TRBJ2-7; D is perhaps TRBD1 (6 bases). V gave up 5 bases and J gave up 6 bases, with 26 bases separating them. The germline CDR1 and CDR2 sequences are SEHNR and FQNEAQ (reference sequence). The CDR3 has 17 residues. The CDR3 region is CASSPLGQGTGSVEQYF. The DNA of the CDR3 is TGTGCCAGCAGCCCCCTAGGGCAGGGGACGGGGTCGGTCGAGCAGTACTTC.

CDR3 sequence (DNA): TGTGCCAGCAGGGGACTAGCGGGGGGGCTCCACTACACCGGGGAGCTGTTTTTT. Its protein is CASRGLAGGLHYTGELFF. The chain recombines TRBV2 with TRBJ2-2; TRBD2 agrees at 16 bases. CDR3 length: 18 amino acids. V dropped 6 bases and J dropped 3; count of bases not matched to a gene: 7. Germline CDR1 and CDR2: SNHLY and FYNNEI.

The chain recombines TRBV27 with TRBJ1-1; possibly TRBD1 for D (6 bases). CDR3 length: 13 residues. Germline values: CDR1 MNHEY, CDR2 SMNVEV (reference sequence). Trimming pared 6 bases from V and 8 bases from J, leaving 16 bases between. CDR3 amino acids: CASSPWRDREAFF. The CDR3 coding sequence is TGTGCCAGCAGCCCCTGGAGAGACAGGGAAGCTTTCTTT.

V gene TRBV2 combines with J gene TRBJ1-1; the D is unclear. Trimming cost V 2 bases and J 1 base, with 17 bases left between them. CDR3 size: 17 residues. Germline V gene lookup returns CDR1 SNHLY and CDR2 FYNNEI. DNA of the CDR3: TGTGCCAGCAGTGAATGGAGAGCCGTCAGACCGAACACTGAAGCTTTCTTT. Translation: CASSEWRAVRPNTEAFF.

The table lists this clonotype with a few counts. The V gene is TRBV12-5, the J gene TRBJ2-1; 8 bases match TRBD1. Germline V lookup: CDR1 LGHNT, CDR2 FRNRAP. The CDR3 has 12 amino acids. V was clipped by 6 bases and J by 8 bases; unmatched bases: 3. The DNA for the CDR3 is TGTGCTAGTGGCTTGACAGGGGATGAGCAGTTCTTC. Encoded protein: CASGLTGDEQFF.

This clonotype was counted between two and nine times. This chain uses TRBV5-4 with TRBJ2-1; TRBD1 might be the D (5 bases). V was pared by 5 bases and J by 5 bases, with 8 bases between. CDR3 length: 12 amino acids. CDR1 SGHNT and CDR2 YYREEE come from the germline V gene (reference sequence). The CDR3, as DNA: TGTGCCAGCAGATACAGGAACAATGAGCAGTTCTTC. It codes for CASRYRNNEQFF.

The chain couples TRBV6-1 to TRBJ2-7, with 8 nucleotides matching TRBD1. V lost 6 bases and J lost 2; bases outside the gene matches: 6. The CDR3 runs to 14 residues. Germline V gene data show CDR1 as MNHNS and CDR2 as SASEGT. The CDR3 DNA sequence: TGTGCCAGCAGGCCGAGGGACAGGACCTACGAGCAGTACTTC. Encoded protein: CASRPRDRTYEQYF.